Each of the 27 T cell receptor beta chains below was sequenced from the same sample in a study of CXCR3-negative and CXCR3-positive naive CD8 T cells. General study results and limits: More hydrophobic TRB CDR3s were found in CXCR3-positive naive cells than in CXCR3-negative naive cells.

With UMI labels, 5' RACE was used to prepare the TRB cDNA libraries. With the 5' RACE reads reprocessed, TCRdb shows one record per CDR3 protein and no DNA. This table holds about 150,000 distinct CDR3 sequences. Their antigens remain unidentified. The source material was naive CXCR3+ CD8+ T cells from blood. Stated subset: CD45RO-CCR7+CD27+CD95- naive CD8+ T cells expressing CXCR3 (TNR3+). The receptor set was obtained from a human donor in good health. Some clones in this sample may be carry-over from other donors' samples.

The rearrangement joins TRBV4-1 to TRBJ2-7; TCRdb reports TRBD2, a call that lacks DNA to check it against. The CDR3 has 14 amino acids. CDR1 is MGHRA, CDR2 YSYEKL, per germline. The CDR3 protein is CASSQASGAYEQYF.

The CDR3 is CASSRDENNEQFF. The chain combines TRBV6-2 or TRBV6-3 with TRBJ2-1. The CDR3 runs 13 residues. Germline assignment: CDR1 MNHEY and CDR2 SVGEGT.

CDR3 region: CASSPSSGGLDTQYF. The chain carries TRBV7-2 and TRBJ2-3; TCRdb returns TRBD2, unconfirmable since there is no DNA. This CDR3 has 15 amino acids. The V gene's germline CDR1 is SGHTA and CDR2 FQGNSA.

The CDR3 sequence is CAWSVGFYEQYF. The chain couples TRBV30 to TRBJ2-7. CDR3 length: 12 residues. Germline loops: CDR1 GTSNPN, CDR2 SVGIG (reference sequence).

This rearrangement joins TRBV29-1 to TRBJ2-1. From germline, CDR1 is SQVTM and CDR2 ANQGSEA. The CDR3 has 14 amino acids. The CDR3 sequence: CSVEGFDSYNEQFF.

The chain employs TRBV28 and TRBJ2-2; TCRdb's assignment of TRBD1 cannot be checked, as there is no DNA. This CDR3 contains 15 residues. Germline values: CDR1 MDHEN, CDR2 SYDVKM. CDR3 protein: CASNGGGDWTGELFF.

The chain links TRBV7-8 to TRBJ2-7; with no DNA, the TCRdb D assignment of TRBD1 cannot be verified. CDR1 and CDR2 (germline): SGHVS, FQNEAQ. The CDR3 consists of 15 residues. Here the CDR3 reads CASHRPGQGDHEQYF.

The V gene is TRBV7-9, the J gene TRBJ2-3; as DNA is missing, the TRBD2 call by TCRdb cannot be tested. CDR1 and CDR2 from the germline V gene are SEHNR and FQNEAQ (reference sequence). The CDR3 is made up of 16 amino acids. Here the CDR3 reads CASSPRLAGTADTQYF.

V gene TRBV7-9 combines with J gene TRBJ2-3; TCRdb lists TRBD1, though no DNA is available to test this call. The CDR3 runs to 15 residues. The germline V gene has CDR1 SEHNR and CDR2 FQNEAQ (reference sequence). The CDR3 protein is CASSPATVRTDTQYF.

The chain uses TRBV29-1 and TRBJ1-1; there is no DNA to check the TCRdb D call of TRBD1. CDR3 length: 13 amino acids. In germline, CDR1 is SQVTM, CDR2 ANQGSEA. CDR3 residues: CSVTDRAGTEAFF.

The chain combines TRBV15 with TRBJ2-7; TCRdb's D call of TRBD1 is untestable without DNA. Germline V lookup: CDR1 LNHNV, CDR2 YYDKDF (reference sequence). The CDR3 sequence is 16 residues long. The CDR3 sequence: CATSRSQGGGSYEQYF. Using reference TRBV15 and TRBJ2-7 for the parts outside the CDR3, the full variable domain is DAMVIQNPRYQVTQFGKPVTLSCSQTLNHNVMYWYQQKSSQAPKLLFHYYDKDFNNEADTPDNFQSRRPNTSFCFLDIRSPGLGDTAMYLCATSRSQGGGSYEQYFGPGTRLTVT.

Here the CDR3 reads CSVEESGRHTDTQYF. The chain links TRBV29-1 to TRBJ2-3; as DNA is missing, the TRBD2 call by TCRdb cannot be tested. Germline CDR1 is SQVTM and CDR2 is ANQGSEA. CDR3 length: 15 amino acids.

This chain connects TRBV27 to TRBJ1-1. Germline loops: CDR1 MNHEY, CDR2 SMNVEV (reference sequence). This CDR3 region has 13 residues. The CDR3 region is CASSLRQNTEAFF.

The chain links TRBV6-5 to TRBJ2-2; the TCRdb D gene call, TRBD1, has no DNA to confirm it. The CDR3 spans 16 residues. From germline, CDR1 is MNHEY and CDR2 SVGAGI. The chain's CDR3 is CASSLYDRDGTGELFF.

The V and J genes are TRBV20-1 and TRBJ1-1; TCRdb designates TRBD1, a call that cannot be tested without DNA. This CDR3 has 13 amino acids. CDR1 DFQATT and CDR2 SNEGSKA come from the germline V gene (reference sequence). CDR3 residues: CSASTGANTEAFF.

The chain uses TRBV7-2 and TRBJ1-1; TCRdb proposes TRBD1, but this gene call is untestable without DNA. Germline loops: CDR1 SGHTA, CDR2 FQGNSA. The CDR3 is 14 amino acids. The chain's CDR3 is CASSLGGAPTEAFF.

The chain recombines TRBV29-1 with TRBJ2-5. CDR1 and CDR2 (germline): SQVTM, ANQGSEA. The CDR3 runs 11 residues. CDR3 in amino acids: CSVEVTGAQYF.

CDR3 amino acids: CASSLTPAAKTDTQYF. The V call is TRBV28, the J call TRBJ2-3; without DNA, the TCRdb call of TRBD2 cannot be checked. The CDR3 runs to 16 residues. The germline CDR1 and CDR2 sequences are MDHEN and SYDVKM.

The chain recombines TRBV27 with TRBJ1-2; absent DNA, TCRdb's TRBD1 call cannot be checked. In germline, CDR1 is MNHEY, CDR2 SMNVEV (reference sequence). This CDR3 has 16 residues. Here the CDR3 reads CASSLSPDRVNYGYTF.

The gene calls are TRBV20-1 and TRBJ2-7; the TRBD2 assignment by TCRdb is unverifiable without DNA. Germline assignment: CDR1 DFQATT and CDR2 SNEGSKA (reference sequence). The CDR3 totals 13 residues. The CDR3: CSARTSGSYEQYF.

The CDR3 is CASSEGAPNEQFF. The chain uses TRBV6-1 and TRBJ2-1; TCRdb outputs TRBD2, but without DNA this stays unchecked. CDR1 is MNHNS, CDR2 SASEGT, per germline. This CDR3 has 13 residues.

The V gene is TRBV5-1, the J gene TRBJ1-5. The CDR3 has 13 residues. Germline lookup yields CDR1 SGHRS and CDR2 YFSETQ. The CDR3 loop reads CASTLTGSQPQHF.

This chain uses TRBV28 with TRBJ1-1. Germline CDR1 is MDHEN and CDR2 is SYDVKM. The CDR3 covers 15 residues. CDR3 amino acids: CASSPSGQKNTEAFF.

This chain links TRBV12-3 or TRBV12-4 with TRBJ2-5; TCRdb gives TRBD1 as the D gene, but with no DNA this cannot be confirmed. This CDR3 contains 15 residues. The CDR3 reads CASSPGDRGRETQYF.

The chain combines TRBV5-1 with TRBJ2-2; TCRdb picks TRBD1, but there is no DNA to check that call. The CDR3 covers 17 residues. Per germline, CDR1 SGHRS and CDR2 YFSETQ. CDR3 residues: CASSLAGGQLNTGELFF.

The genes are TRBV2 and TRBJ2-7; TCRdb picks TRBD1, but there is no DNA to check that call. There are 17 residues in the CDR3. Germline V CDR1 and CDR2: SNHLY, FYNNEI. The CDR3 reads CASSETPSGTALYEQYF.

The V call is TRBV10-3, the J call TRBJ1-2. The germline gives CDR1 ENHRY, CDR2 SYGVKD. This CDR3 contains 11 residues. CDR3 residues: CAISEATGYTF.